This TCR beta chain was identified in a study of CD8 T cells in Susac syndrome. RNA, at roughly 0.5 to 1 ug, was reverse transcribed with random hexamers. In TCRdb, the immunoSEQ multiplex PCR reads were re-called with MiXCR into one record per CDR3 protein. The data hold over 200,000 distinct CDR3 sequences, with 95% observed a single time. The sample holds one count of this clonotype. The CDR3 is 12 residues long. CDR1 is DFQATT and CDR2 is SNEGSKA in the germline V gene (reference sequence). V shed 3 bases, J shed 4 bases, and the junction held 1 base outside the gene matches. Sequencing of TCR beta drew on CD8+ and CD4+ T cells from blood. The study used treatment-naive patients who had stable or active relapsing-remitting disease as multiple sclerosis controls. FACS enriched CD8+ TEMRA cells, while bulk CD8+ and CD4+ were negatively isolated.

The TCR originated in a human donor with multiple sclerosis. The chain combines TRBV20-1 with TRBJ2-3; 7 bases line up with TRBD2. The sample consisted of CD4+ T cells from PBMCs. CDR3 region: CSASRGADTQYF. DNA for the CDR3: TGCAGTGCTAGTCGGGGGGCAGATACGCAGTATTTT.